The 10 T cell receptor beta chains below all came from one sample that was sequenced in a study of blood T cell repertoires in COVID-19. The protocol was immunoSEQ multiplex PCR, while the TCRdb copy is restricted to in-frame clones and leaves out a portion. The sample has some 120,000 clones, 88% seen once. The sample taken for sequencing was peripheral blood. Receptors were obtained from a man between 45 and 60 years old with acute or convalescent COVID-19.

This clone occurred a few times. The chain carries TRBV7-9 and TRBJ2-1; D might be TRBD1 (5 bases). The CDR3 has 14 residues. The ends were cut back, 5 bases at V and 8 bases at J, with 16 bases in the middle. CDR1 SEHNR and CDR2 FQNEAQ come from the germline V gene (reference sequence). CDR3 DNA: TGTGCCAGCAGCACCAGACAGAGTCCGGATGAGCAGTTCTTC. This translates into CASSTRQSPDEQFF.

The chain links TRBV30 to TRBJ1-1, with a tentative D call TRBD1 (6 bases). The CDR3 has 15 amino acids. CDR1 is GTSNPN and CDR2 is SVGIG in the germline V gene (reference sequence). V gave up 1 base and J gave up 5 bases, with 17 bases separating them. For the CDR3, the DNA is TGTGCCTGGAGTGATACCGGGACAACGAGGACTGAAGCTTTCTTT. Protein: CAWSDTGTTRTEAFF.

The chain has TRBV9 and TRBJ1-3; D is undetermined. The CDR3 loop spans 14 amino acids. V shed 4 bases and J shed 0 bases, with 8 bases lying between them. From germline, CDR1 is SGDLS and CDR2 YYNGEE. CDR3 protein: CASSSTASGNTIYF. DNA of the CDR3: TGTGCCAGCAGCTCTACAGCCTCTGGAAACACCATATATTTT.

V and J are TRBV21-1 and TRBJ1-5; the D call TRBD1 from the table was never checked on the DNA. TRBV21-1 is a listed pseudogene. This CDR3 contains 16 residues. Written as DNA, the CDR3 is TGTGCCAGCAGCAAAGAGGGGACAGGGGCTAATCAGCCCCAGCATTTT. This encodes CASSKEGTGANQPQHF.

V and J are TRBV2 and TRBJ2-7, with D possibly being TRBD1 (6 bases). V lost 6 bases to trimming and J lost 0 bases, with 18 bases between them. The CDR3 sequence is 16 residues long. CDR1 and CDR2 from the germline V gene are SNHLY and FYNNEI. The chain's CDR3 is CASRSYGGRNSYEQYF. The CDR3 DNA follows: TGTGCCAGCAGGTCGTATGGGGGCAGGAACTCCTACGAGCAGTACTTC.

The chain links TRBV30 to TRBJ2-7, with D possibly TRBD1 on 6 matching bases. The CDR3 is 13 residues long. The germline V gene encodes CDR1 GTSNPN and CDR2 SVGIG (reference sequence). V was clipped by 3 bases and J by 7 bases, with 16 bases between them. DNA for the CDR3: TGTGCCTGGAGCCCTCGAGGGGGAAGGGAGCAGTACTTC. Amino acids: CAWSPRGGREQYF.

The J gene is TRBJ1-5, the V gene TRBV7-9, with 7 bases matching TRBD1. The germline gives CDR1 SEHNR, CDR2 FQNEAQ (reference sequence). There are 13 residues in the CDR3. Unmatched junction bases numbered 3, after V lost 5 bases and J lost 5 bases. The CDR3 nucleotides read TGTGCCAGCAGCCCCGACAGGGATCAGCCCCAGCATTTT. This encodes CASSPDRDQPQHF.

The chain carries TRBV29-1 and TRBJ1-4, with 8 bases fitting TRBD1. The CDR3 sequence is 14 residues long. Germline V gives CDR1 SQVTM, CDR2 ANQGSEA. The trim removed 7 bases at V and 5 bases at J, leaving 9 bases unmatched. CDR3 bases: TGCAGCGCTCTCTCAGGGGGCTGGAATGAAAAACTGTTTTTT. Its protein product is CSALSGGWNEKLFF.

This sequence joins TRBV9 and TRBJ2-3, with TRBD2 identical over 13 bases. The CDR3 has 16 amino acids. Trimming removed 4 bases from V and 4 bases from J; junction bases left unmatched: 6. Germline assignment: CDR1 SGDLS and CDR2 YYNGEE. CDR3 nucleotide sequence: TGTGCCAGCAGCTCTCGACTAGCGGGAGGATCAGATACGCAGTATTTT. This encodes CASSSRLAGGSDTQYF.

V and J are TRBV2 and TRBJ2-3; D gene unclear. The V end lost 3 bases, the J end lost 0 bases, and 7 bases lay between the germline ends. The V gene's germline CDR1 is SNHLY and CDR2 FYNNEI. The CDR3 consists of 14 residues. The CDR3 DNA is TGTGCCAGCAGTGATCACATTAGCACAGATACGCAGTATTTT. Translating it yields CASSDHISTDTQYF. Looking up the rest from reference TRBV2 and TRBJ2-3 gives the full variable domain: EPEVTQTPSHQVTQMGQEVILRCVPISNHLYFYWYRQILGQKVEFLVSFYNNEISEKSEIFDDQFSVERPDGSNFTLKIRSTKLEDSAMYFCASSDHISTDTQYFGPGTRLTVL.